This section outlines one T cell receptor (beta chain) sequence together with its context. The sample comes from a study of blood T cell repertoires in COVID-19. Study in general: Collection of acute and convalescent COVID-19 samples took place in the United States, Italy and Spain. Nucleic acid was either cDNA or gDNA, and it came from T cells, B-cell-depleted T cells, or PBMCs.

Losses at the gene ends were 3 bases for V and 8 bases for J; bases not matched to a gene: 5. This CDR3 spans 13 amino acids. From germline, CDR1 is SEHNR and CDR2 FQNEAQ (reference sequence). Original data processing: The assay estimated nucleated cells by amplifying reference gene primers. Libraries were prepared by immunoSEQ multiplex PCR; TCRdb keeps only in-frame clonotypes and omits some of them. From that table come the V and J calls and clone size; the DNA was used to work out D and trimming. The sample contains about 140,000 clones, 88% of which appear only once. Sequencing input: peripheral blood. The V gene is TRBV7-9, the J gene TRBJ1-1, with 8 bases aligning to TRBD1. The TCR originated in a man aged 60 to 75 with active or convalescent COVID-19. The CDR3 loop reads CASSFRTGPEAFF. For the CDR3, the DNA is TGTGCCAGCAGCTTCAGGACAGGGCCAGAAGCTTTCTTT.